The entry below gives a single T cell receptor (beta chain) sequence along with its context. Antigen specificity is unknown. CDR3 length: 12 amino acids. V lost 2 bases, J lost 8 bases, and 2 bases stayed unmatched. Germline V gene lookup returns CDR1 MNHEY and CDR2 SVGAGI. The sample belongs to a study of cytomegalovirus exposure and HLA in healthy donors. Study-level findings and limits: The study flagged some 170 TCR beta chains as cytomegalovirus-associated. Reports described diagnosis of cytomegalovirus status by the classifier as highly specific and sensitive.

With 60 Vbeta and 13 Jbeta primers, the PCR was carried out. TCRdb's table, derived via immunoSEQ multiplex PCR, lists solely in-frame clones and lacks some. The data hold nearly 110,000 clones, with 81% observed a single time. The sample taken for sequencing was PBMCs. This rearrangement joins TRBV6-5 to TRBJ1-1; 7 nucleotides align to TRBD1. This receptor was taken from a man aged 30-40 years in good health and CMV-seronegative. The CDR3 is CASSYRQGEAFF. In DNA form, the CDR3 reads TGTGCCAGCAGTTACCGACAGGGCGAAGCTTTCTTT.